These T cell receptor beta chains were read from a single sample in a study of blood T cell repertoires in COVID-19. The table came from immunoSEQ multiplex PCR; TCRdb's copy has only in-frame clones and leaves some out. The sample lists 60,000 or so clones; around 74% were seen once. Sequenced input: peripheral blood. The receptors were gathered from a woman aged 45-65 years with active or convalescent COVID-19. Each CDR3 is given with its conserved first and last residue. D genes are given only for firm matches. Expanded clones are given a class, and other clones once, few, many or no size at all.

size,J,D,length,V,DNA,CDR3
-,TRBJ2-4,-,11,TRBV30,TGTGCCTGGAGTAGCGAAAACATTCAGTACTTC,CAWSSENIQYF
-,TRBJ1-2,TRBD1,13,TRBV4-3,TGCGCCAGCAGCCGGGGACAGGGGGATGGCTACACCTTC,CASSRGQGDGYTF
-,TRBJ1-6,-,15,TRBV7-2,TGTGCCAGCAGCTTAGCCAGGGTGAGGAATTCACCCCTCCACTTT,CASSLARVRNSPLHF
once,TRBJ2-3,TRBD2,14,TRBV4-2,TGTGCCAGCAGCCCGGGACTAGCGGGAGATACGCAGTATTTT,CASSPGLAGDTQYF
-,TRBJ2-1,TRBD2,17,TRBV27,TGTGCCAGCAGTTCTGGCCCTCTAGCGGGAGTCGAGAATGAGCAGTTCTTC,CASSSGPLAGVENEQFF
-,TRBJ2-1,TRBD2,16,TRBV5-1,TGCGCCAGCAGCTCGGGACTAGCGGGAGGGTACAATGAGCAGTTCTTC,CASSSGLAGGYNEQFF
-,TRBJ2-1,TRBD2,15,TRBV7-3,TGTGCCAGCAGCTATCTAGCGGGAGCCTACAATGAGCAGTTCTTC,CASSYLAGAYNEQFF
-,TRBJ2-3,TRBD2,16,TRBV18,TGTGCCAGCTCACCGACTAGCGGGATAGGTACAGATACGCAGTATTTT,CASSPTSGIGTDTQYF
-,TRBJ2-5,TRBD2,15,TRBV10-3,TGTGCCATCAGTGAGAGGGAGGGGATCCAAGAGACCCAGTACTTC,CAISEREGIQETQYF
-,TRBJ1-2,-,14,TRBV25-1,TGTGCCAGCAGTGTCTCGGGGGTTTTGGAAGGCTACACCTTC,CASSVSGVLEGYTF
-,TRBJ2-1,TRBD2,16,TRBV19,TGTGCCAGTAGAAGGACTAGCGGGGGGGGTGGCGATGAGCAGTTCTTC,CASRRTSGGGGDEQFF
-,TRBJ2-5,TRBD1,16,TRBV7-2,TGTGCCAGCAGCCCCCGGGACAGGGGTTTCCAAGAGACCCAGTACTTC,CASSPRDRGFQETQYF
-,TRBJ1-6,TRBD1,16,TRBV5-6,TGTGCCAGCAGCTTGCCAGGGGGCTCCTATAATTCACCCCTCCACTTT,CASSLPGGSYNSPLHF
-,TRBJ1-4,-,13,TRBV18,TGTGCCAGCTCTCGGGACTCCAATGAAAAACTGTTTTTT,CASSRDSNEKLFF
once,TRBJ2-7,-,14,TRBV4-2,TGTGCCAGCAGCCAAGTGTACAGCTCCTACGAGCAGTACTTC,CASSQVYSSYEQYF
-,TRBJ2-7,TRBD1,16,TRBV6-1,TGTGCCAGCAGTGAATATCAGGGGGTCAGCTCCTACGAGCAGTACTTC,CASSEYQGVSSYEQYF
-,TRBJ2-2,-,13,TRBV5-4,TGTGCCAGCAGCCGAGCGAACACCGGGGAGCTGTTTTTT,CASSRANTGELFF
-,TRBJ2-7,TRBD1,13,TRBV6-5,TGTGCCAGCATTCGGACAGGCTCCTACGAGCAGTACTTC,CASIRTGSYEQYF
-,TRBJ1-2,TRBD1,14,TRBV19,TGTGCCAGTAGTTCTCCCGGGACAGCCTATGGCTACACCTTC,CASSSPGTAYGYTF
-,TRBJ1-5,-,15,TRBV6-5,TGTGCCAGCAGGAACAATCGGGGGGGGAATCAGCCCCAGCATTTT,CASRNNRGGNQPQHF
-,TRBJ2-4,-,13,TRBV27,TGTGCCAGCAGTTCGTCAGGGTATGACATTCAGTACTTC,CASSSSGYDIQYF
-,TRBJ2-1,-,15,TRBV25-1,TGTGCCAGCAGTGAAAGCGACCGGGCCTACAATGAGCAGTTCTTC,CASSESDRAYNEQFF
-,TRBJ2-1,-,13,TRBV2,TGTGCCAGCAGTGAAATTTCCCGGGGGGAGCAGTTCTTC,CASSEISRGEQFF
-,TRBJ2-1,-,17,TRBV24-1,TGTGCCACCAGTGATTCCGGGTCCCAGGCGGGAAACAATGAGCAGTTCTTC,CATSDSGSQAGNNEQFF
-,TRBJ1-2,-,14,TRBV2,TGTGCCAGCATCTTGACAGATAATAACTATGGCTACACCTTC,CASILTDNNYGYTF
-,TRBJ2-7,TRBD1,15,TRBV10-1,TGCGCCAGCAGTGACTTGCAGGGGGAAGACTACGAGCAGTACTTC,CASSDLQGEDYEQYF
-,TRBJ1-6,TRBD1,15,TRBV3-1/TRBV3-2,TGTGCCAGCAGCAGCCGGACAGGGTATAACTCACCCCTCCACTTT,CASSSRTGYNSPLHF
-,TRBJ1-1,-,13,TRBV19,TGTGCCAGTAGTATCAGGGGGAACACTGAAGCTTTCTTT,CASSIRGNTEAFF
few,TRBJ2-7,TRBD1,13,TRBV24-1,TGTGCCACCAGTGACGGGGACAGAGACGAGCAGTACTTC,CATSDGDRDEQYF
few,TRBJ1-2,TRBD1,13,TRBV12-3/TRBV12-4,TGTGCCAGCAGTTCCGGGACAGAGGAGGGCTACACCTTC,CASSSGTEEGYTF
-,TRBJ2-5,-,15,TRBV6-5,TGTGCCAGCAGTTTCGCCCATGGAGGCGGGGAGACCCAGTACTTC,CASSFAHGGGETQYF
-,TRBJ2-1,TRBD1,17,TRBV7-2,TGTGCCAGCAGTTCTTACGGGACAGGGGGCTTTTACAATGAGCAGTTCTTC,CASSSYGTGGFYNEQFF
few,TRBJ1-2,-,17,TRBV11-3,TGTGCCAGCAGCTTAGATGTAAAGGCTCAGGGGAACTATGGCTACACCTTC,CASSLDVKAQGNYGYTF
-,TRBJ2-7,TRBD1,14,TRBV2,TGTGCCAGCACCTTCGGGACAGGGAGCTACGAGCAGTACTTC,CASTFGTGSYEQYF